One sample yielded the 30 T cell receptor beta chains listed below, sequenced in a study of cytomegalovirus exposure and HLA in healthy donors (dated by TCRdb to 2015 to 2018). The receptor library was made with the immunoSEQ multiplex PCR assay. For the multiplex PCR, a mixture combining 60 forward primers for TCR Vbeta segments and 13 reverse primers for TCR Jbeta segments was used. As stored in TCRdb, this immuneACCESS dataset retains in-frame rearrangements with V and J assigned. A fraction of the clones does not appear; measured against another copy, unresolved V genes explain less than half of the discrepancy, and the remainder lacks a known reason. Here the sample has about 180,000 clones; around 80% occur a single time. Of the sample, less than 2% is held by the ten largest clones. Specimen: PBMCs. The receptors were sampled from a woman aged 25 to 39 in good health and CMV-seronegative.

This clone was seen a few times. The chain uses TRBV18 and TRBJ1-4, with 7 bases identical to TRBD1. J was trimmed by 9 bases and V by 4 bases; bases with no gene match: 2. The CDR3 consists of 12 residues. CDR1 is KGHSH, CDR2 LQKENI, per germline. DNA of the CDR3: TGTGCCAGCTCACAACAGGGGAAAAAACTGTTTTTT. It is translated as CASSQQGKKLFF.

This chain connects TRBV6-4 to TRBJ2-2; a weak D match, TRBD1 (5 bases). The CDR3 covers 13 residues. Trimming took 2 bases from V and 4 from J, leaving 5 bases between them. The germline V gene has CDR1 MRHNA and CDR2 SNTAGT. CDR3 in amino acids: CASSDRGTGELFF. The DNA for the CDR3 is TGTGCCAGCAGTGACAGGGGCACCGGGGAGCTGTTTTTT.

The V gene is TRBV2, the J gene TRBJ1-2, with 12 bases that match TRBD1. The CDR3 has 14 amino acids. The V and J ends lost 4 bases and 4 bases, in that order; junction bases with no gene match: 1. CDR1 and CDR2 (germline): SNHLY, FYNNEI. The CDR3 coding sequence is TGTGCCAGCAGTGGGGACAGGGGGCCCTATGGCTACACCTTC. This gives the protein CASSGDRGPYGYTF.

The chain's CDR3 is CASSPGQGATDTQYF. Written as DNA, the CDR3 is TGCGCCAGCAGCCCCGGACAGGGAGCCACAGATACGCAGTATTTT. The V and J genes are TRBV5-1 and TRBJ2-3; 8 positions match TRBD1. The V and J ends lost 4 bases and 2 bases, in that order; junction bases with no gene match: 6. CDR3 length: 15 amino acids. The germline V gene has CDR1 SGHRS and CDR2 YFSETQ.

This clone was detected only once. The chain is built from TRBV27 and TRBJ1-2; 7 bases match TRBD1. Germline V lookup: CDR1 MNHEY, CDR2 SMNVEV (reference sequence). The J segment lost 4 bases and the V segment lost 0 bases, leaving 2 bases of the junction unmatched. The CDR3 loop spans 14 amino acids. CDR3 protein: CASSLSYRGYGYTF. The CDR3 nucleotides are TGTGCCAGCAGTTTATCGTACAGGGGCTATGGCTACACCTTC.

Here the CDR3 DNA reads TGTGCCAGTAGAGTAGGGGGTCCTGAAGCTTTCTTT. This translates into CASRVGGPEAFF. The chain carries TRBV19 and TRBJ1-1; D possibly corresponds to TRBD1 (6 bases). Deletions cut 6 bases from V and 6 bases from J, with 11 bases between. CDR3 length: 12 residues. The germline CDR1 and CDR2 sequences are LNHDA and SQIVND (reference sequence).

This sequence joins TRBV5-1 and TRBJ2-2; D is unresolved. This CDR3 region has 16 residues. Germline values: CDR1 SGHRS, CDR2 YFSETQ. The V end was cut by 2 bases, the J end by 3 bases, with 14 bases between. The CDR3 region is CASSLVQSLYTGELFF. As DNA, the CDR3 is TGCGCCAGCAGCTTAGTACAGAGCCTATACACCGGGGAGCTGTTTTTT.

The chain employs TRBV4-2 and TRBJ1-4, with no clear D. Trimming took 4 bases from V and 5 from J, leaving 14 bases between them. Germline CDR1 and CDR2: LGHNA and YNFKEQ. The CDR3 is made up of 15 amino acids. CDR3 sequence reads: CASSPSSPGNEKLFF. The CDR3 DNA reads TGTGCCAGCAGCCCCAGCAGCCCCGGGAATGAAAAACTGTTTTTT.

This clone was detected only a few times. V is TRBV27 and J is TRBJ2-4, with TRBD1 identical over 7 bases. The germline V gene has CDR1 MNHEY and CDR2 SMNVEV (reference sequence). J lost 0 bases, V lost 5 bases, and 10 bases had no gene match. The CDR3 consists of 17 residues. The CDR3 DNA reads TGTGCCAGCAGTACAATCGGGACAGACCTAGCCAAAAACATTCAGTACTTC. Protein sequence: CASSTIGTDLAKNIQYF.

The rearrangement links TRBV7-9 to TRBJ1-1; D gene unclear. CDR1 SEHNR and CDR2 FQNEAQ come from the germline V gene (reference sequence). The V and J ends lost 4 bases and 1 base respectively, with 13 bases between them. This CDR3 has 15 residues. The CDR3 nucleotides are TGTGCCAGCAGCTCAGACCGGGATTGGAACACTGAAGCTTTCTTT. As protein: CASSSDRDWNTEAFF. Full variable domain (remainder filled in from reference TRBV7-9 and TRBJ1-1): DTGVSQNPRHKITKRGQNVTFRCDPISEHNRLYWYRQTLGQGPEFLTYFQNEAQLEKSRLLSDRFSAERPKGSFSTLEIQRTEQGDSAMYLCASSSDRDWNTEAFFGQGTRLTVV.

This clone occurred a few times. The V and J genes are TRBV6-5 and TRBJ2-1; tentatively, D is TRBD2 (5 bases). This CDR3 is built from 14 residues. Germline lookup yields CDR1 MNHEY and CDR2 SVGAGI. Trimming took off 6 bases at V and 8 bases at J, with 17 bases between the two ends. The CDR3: CASRAGLAFDEQFF. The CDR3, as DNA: TGTGCCAGCAGGGCTGGCCTAGCTTTTGATGAGCAGTTCTTC.

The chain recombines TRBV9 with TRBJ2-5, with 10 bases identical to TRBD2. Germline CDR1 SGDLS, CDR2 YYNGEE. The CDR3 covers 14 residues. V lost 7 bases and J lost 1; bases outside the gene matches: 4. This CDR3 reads CASQPSGGQETQYF. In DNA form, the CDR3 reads TGTGCCAGCCAACCTAGCGGGGGCCAAGAGACCCAGTACTTC.

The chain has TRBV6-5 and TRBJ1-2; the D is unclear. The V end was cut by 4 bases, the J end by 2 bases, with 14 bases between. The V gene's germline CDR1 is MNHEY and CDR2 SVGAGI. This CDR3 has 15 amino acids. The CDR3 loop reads CASSSGGKENYGYTF. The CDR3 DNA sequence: TGTGCCAGCAGTTCGGGAGGGAAGGAAAACTATGGCTACACCTTC.

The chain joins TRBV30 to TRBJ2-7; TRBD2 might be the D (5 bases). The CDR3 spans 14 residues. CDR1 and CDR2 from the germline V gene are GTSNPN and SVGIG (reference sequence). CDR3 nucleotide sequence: TGTGCGGCTGGGCGTCGGGGTCGATCCTACGAGCAGTACTTC. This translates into CAAGRRGRSYEQYF.

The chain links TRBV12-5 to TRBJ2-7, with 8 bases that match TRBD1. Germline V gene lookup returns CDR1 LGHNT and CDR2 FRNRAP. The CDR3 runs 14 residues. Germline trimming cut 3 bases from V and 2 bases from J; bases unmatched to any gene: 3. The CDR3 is CASGLWDRPYEQYF. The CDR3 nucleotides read TGTGCTAGTGGTTTATGGGACAGGCCCTACGAGCAGTACTTC.

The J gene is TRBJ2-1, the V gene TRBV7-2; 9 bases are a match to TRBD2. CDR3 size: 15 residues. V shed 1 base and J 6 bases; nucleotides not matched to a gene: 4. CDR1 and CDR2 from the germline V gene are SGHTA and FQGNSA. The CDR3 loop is CASSLGGGGANEQFF. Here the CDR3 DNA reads TGTGCCAGCAGCTTAGGCGGCGGGGGGGCCAATGAGCAGTTCTTC.

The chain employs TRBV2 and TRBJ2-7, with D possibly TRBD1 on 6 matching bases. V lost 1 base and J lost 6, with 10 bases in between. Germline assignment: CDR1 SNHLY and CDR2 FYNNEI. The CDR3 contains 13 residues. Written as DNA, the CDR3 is TGTGCCAGCAGTGAAGTAGTAGGGGGCGAGCAGTACTTC. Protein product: CASSEVVGGEQYF.

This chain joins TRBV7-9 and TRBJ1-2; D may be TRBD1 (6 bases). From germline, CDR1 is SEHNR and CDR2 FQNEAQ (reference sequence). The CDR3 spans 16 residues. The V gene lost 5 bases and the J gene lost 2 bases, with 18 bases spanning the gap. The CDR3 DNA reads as TGTGCCAGCAGCGAACGGGACAACGGAGACAACTATGGCTACACCTTC. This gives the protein CASSERDNGDNYGYTF.

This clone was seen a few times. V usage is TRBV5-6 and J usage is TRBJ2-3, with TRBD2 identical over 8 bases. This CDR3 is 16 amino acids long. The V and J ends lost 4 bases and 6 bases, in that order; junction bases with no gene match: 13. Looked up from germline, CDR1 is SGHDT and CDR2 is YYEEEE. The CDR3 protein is CASSGGLARASDTQYF. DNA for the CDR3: TGTGCCAGCAGCGGCGGACTAGCAAGGGCCTCCGATACGCAGTATTTT.

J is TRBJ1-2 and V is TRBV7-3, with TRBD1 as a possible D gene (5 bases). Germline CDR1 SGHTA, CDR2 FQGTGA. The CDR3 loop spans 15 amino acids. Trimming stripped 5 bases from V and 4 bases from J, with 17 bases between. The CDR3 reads CASSPTTRGVYGYTF. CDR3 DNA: TGTGCCAGCAGCCCAACAACCCGGGGGGTCTATGGCTACACCTTC.

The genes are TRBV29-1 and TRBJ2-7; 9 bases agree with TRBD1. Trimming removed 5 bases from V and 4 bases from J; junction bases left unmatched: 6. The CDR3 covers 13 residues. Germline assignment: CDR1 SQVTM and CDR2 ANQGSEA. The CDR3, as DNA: TGCAGCGTTCTGACAGGGGGATCGTACGAGCAGTACTTC. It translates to CSVLTGGSYEQYF.

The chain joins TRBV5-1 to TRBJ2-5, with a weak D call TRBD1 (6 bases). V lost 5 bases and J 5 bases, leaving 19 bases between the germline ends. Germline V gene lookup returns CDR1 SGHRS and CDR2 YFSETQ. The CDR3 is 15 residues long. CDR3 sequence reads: CASSYQDSPGETQYF. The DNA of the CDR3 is TGCGCCAGCAGTTACCAGGACAGCCCCGGTGAGACCCAGTACTTC.

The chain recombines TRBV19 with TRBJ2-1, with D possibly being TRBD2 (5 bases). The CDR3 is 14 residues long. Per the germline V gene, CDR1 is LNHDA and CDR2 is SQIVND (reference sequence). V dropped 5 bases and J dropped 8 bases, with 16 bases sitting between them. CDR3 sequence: CASSYRDLHDEQFF. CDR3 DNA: TGTGCCAGTAGTTACCGGGATTTGCACGATGAGCAGTTCTTC.

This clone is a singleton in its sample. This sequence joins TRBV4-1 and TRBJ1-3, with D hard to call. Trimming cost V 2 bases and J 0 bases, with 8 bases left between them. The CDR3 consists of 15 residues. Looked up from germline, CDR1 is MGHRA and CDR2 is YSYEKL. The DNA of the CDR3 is TGCGCCAGCAGCCAACTTCTGAGCTCTGGAAACACCATATATTTT. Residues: CASSQLLSSGNTIYF.

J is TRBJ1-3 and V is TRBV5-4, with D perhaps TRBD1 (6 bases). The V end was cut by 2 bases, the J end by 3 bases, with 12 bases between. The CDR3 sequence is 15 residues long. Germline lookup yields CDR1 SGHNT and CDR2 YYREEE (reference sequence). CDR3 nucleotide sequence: TGTGCCAGCAGCTTATTGGGGGCCGGTGGAAACACCATATATTTT. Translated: CASSLLGAGGNTIYF.

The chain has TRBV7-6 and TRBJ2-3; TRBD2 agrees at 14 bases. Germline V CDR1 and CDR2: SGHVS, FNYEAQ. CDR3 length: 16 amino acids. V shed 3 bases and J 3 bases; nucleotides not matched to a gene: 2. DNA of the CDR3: TGTGCCAGCAGCTTCGGGACTAGCGGGGGAACAGATACGCAGTATTTT. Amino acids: CASSFGTSGGTDTQYF. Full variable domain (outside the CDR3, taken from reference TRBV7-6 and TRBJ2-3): GAGVSQSPRYKVTKRGQDVALRCDPISGHVSLYWYRQALGQGPEFLTYFNYEAQQDKSGLPNDRFSAERPEGSISTLTIQRTEQRDSAMYRCASSFGTSGGTDTQYFGPGTRLTVL.

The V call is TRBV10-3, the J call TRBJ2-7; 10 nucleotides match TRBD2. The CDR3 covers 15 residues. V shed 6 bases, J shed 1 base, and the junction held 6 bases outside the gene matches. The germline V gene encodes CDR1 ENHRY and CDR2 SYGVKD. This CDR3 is CAIRASGGPSYEQYF. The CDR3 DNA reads TGTGCCATCAGGGCTAGCGGGGGTCCTTCCTACGAGCAGTACTTC.

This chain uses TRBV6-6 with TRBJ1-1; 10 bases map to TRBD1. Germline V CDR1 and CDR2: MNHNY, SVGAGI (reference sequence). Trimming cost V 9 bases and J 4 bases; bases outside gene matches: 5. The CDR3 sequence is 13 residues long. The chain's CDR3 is CASAGQGITEAFF. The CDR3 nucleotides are TGTGCCAGTGCGGGACAGGGGATCACTGAAGCTTTCTTT.

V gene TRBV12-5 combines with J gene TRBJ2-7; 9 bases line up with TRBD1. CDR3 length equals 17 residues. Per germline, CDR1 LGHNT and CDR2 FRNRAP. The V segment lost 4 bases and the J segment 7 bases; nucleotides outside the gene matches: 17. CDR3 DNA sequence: TGTGCTAGTGGTTCCCGACGGACAGGGGAGGACTTGGGGGAGCAGTACTTC. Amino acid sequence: CASGSRRTGEDLGEQYF.

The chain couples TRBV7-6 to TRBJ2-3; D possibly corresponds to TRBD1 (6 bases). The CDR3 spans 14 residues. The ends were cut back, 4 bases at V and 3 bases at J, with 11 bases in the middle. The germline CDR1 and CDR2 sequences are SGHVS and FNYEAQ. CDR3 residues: CASSYRARTDTQYF. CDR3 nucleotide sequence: TGTGCCAGCAGCTACAGGGCGAGGACAGATACGCAGTATTTT.